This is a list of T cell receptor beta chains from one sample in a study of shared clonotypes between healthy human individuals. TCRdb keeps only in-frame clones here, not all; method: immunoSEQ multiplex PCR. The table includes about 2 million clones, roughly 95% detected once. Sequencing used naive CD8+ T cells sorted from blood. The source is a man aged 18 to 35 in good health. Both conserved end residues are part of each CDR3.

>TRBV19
CASSDRDRTYNEQFF
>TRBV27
CATRDSTSTDTQYF
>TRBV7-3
CASSLGVRETDTQYF
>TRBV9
CASSVGWEGEAFF
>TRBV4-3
CASSQDWVGGYTF
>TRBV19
CASREGRNYGYTF
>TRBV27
CASSLAGANSPLHF
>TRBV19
CASRDRGSNQPQHF
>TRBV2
CASSERRNAAYEQYF
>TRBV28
CASSLTGVEAFF
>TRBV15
CATSSPQVGYNEQFF
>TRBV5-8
CASSLVWGLTDTQYF
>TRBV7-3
CASSLAAVGTGTGELFF
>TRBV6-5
CASRPRQGFSGYTF
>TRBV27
CASSLGGNEQYF
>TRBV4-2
CASSQVPSGAYEQYF
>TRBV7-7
CASSSGPYGETQYF
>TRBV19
CASSVVPGQISYGYTF
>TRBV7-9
CASSPPRGRSEKLFF
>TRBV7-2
CASSLEGWLAVADTQYF
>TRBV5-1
CASSETSGRPPSYNEQFF
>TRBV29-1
CSVEDEAGYGYTF